These T cell receptor beta chains were read from a single sample in a study of control samples from healthy donors and cancer patients. Using immunoSEQ multiplex PCR, the repertoire was profiled, and TCRdb retains in-frame clones only, with some absent. The data contain under 450,000 clones, 75% to 95% of them singletons. Source material: PBMCs. These TCRs come from a man aged 35 to 55 with head and neck cancer. The CDR3 runs from the conserved cysteine through the conserved F or W. Fields, in order: clone size, J gene, V gene, D gene, CDR3 DNA, CDR3 protein. A D gene is named only where the DNA matches it firmly. Some rows mark clone size as missing; the rest say once, few, many or name a class of expanded clone.

-,TRBJ2-7,TRBV19,-,TGTGCCAGTAGTATGCCGGGACAAACAGAGCAGTACTTC,CASSMPGQTEQYF
-,TRBJ1-2,TRBV7-9,-,TGTGCCAGCAGCCCTCTGGACAGTAACTATGGCTACACCTTC,CASSPLDSNYGYTF
-,TRBJ1-3,TRBV7-6,-,TGTGCCAGCAGCTTAGCGCTCCCCCAATTTGACACCATATATTTT,CASSLALPQFDTIYF
-,TRBJ1-2,TRBV11-2,-,TGTGCCAGCAGCTTCCGGGATGAGGATGGCTACACCTTC,CASSFRDEDGYTF
-,TRBJ2-5,TRBV5-6,TRBD2,TGTGCCAGCAGCTTGGGAGGACTAGCGGGAATCCAAGAGACCCAGTACTTC,CASSLGGLAGIQETQYF
-,TRBJ1-6,TRBV30,-,TGTGCCTGGGGGGCAGGGGCTAATTCACCCCTCCACTTT,CAWGAGANSPLHF
-,TRBJ1-5,TRBV19,-,TGTGCCAGTAACACCGCCTCGGGGGTGCCCAATCAGCCCCAGCATTTT,CASNTASGVPNQPQHF
-,TRBJ2-4,TRBV19,TRBD2,TGTGCCAGTAGTCCGAGGACTAGCGGGAGGGTCGTGGGCAAAAACATTCAGTACTTC,CASSPRTSGRVVGKNIQYF
-,TRBJ2-3,TRBV27,-,TGTGCCAGCAATTCCTGGGGGACAGATACGCAGTATTTT,CASNSWGTDTQYF
-,TRBJ2-1,TRBV11-2,-,TGTGCCAGCAGCTTAGGCGGGGTGCAGTTCTTC,CASSLGGVQFF
-,TRBJ2-3,TRBV27,TRBD2,TGTGCCAGCGGCGCTAGCGGGAGGAAAACAGATACGCAGTATTTT,CASGASGRKTDTQYF
once,TRBJ2-1,TRBV5-1,TRBD2,TGCGCCAGCAGTCAGACTAGCGGGACGGCTGGGAATGAGCAGTTCTTC,CASSQTSGTAGNEQFF
once,TRBJ2-5,TRBV27,TRBD2,TGTGCCAGCAGTTTAGGGACTAGCGGGAAAGAGACCCAGTACTTC,CASSLGTSGKETQYF
-,TRBJ2-7,TRBV6-5,-,TGTGCCAGCAGAGGGTTTGGGGTTGCCTACGAGCAGTACTTC,CASRGFGVAYEQYF
-,TRBJ2-7,TRBV28,-,TGTGCCAGCAGTTTACAGGCAGGGCAGTACTTC,CASSLQAGQYF
-,TRBJ2-3,TRBV7-3,TRBD1,TGTGCCAGCAGCTCACGGACAGGGCAGAGCACAGATACGCAGTATTTT,CASSSRTGQSTDTQYF
once,TRBJ1-6,TRBV4-1,TRBD1,TGCGCCAGCAGCCAAAAACAGGACAGGACCTATAATTCACCCCTCCACTTT,CASSQKQDRTYNSPLHF
few,TRBJ2-7,TRBV3-1/TRBV3-2,-,TGTGCCAGCAGCCAAGGTGGAGGGGAAGTCTACGAGCAGTACTTC,CASSQGGGEVYEQYF
-,TRBJ2-7,TRBV5-1,-,TGCGCCAGCAGCTCGACTTCTCGCGAGCAGTACTTC,CASSSTSREQYF
-,TRBJ2-7,TRBV14,-,TGTGCCAGCAGCCTCCTAGGATTCACCTACGAGCAGTACTTC,CASSLLGFTYEQYF
-,TRBJ2-6,TRBV30,-,TGTGCCTGGTCCGGGACACTCTCTGGGGCCAACGTCCTGACTTTC,CAWSGTLSGANVLTF
-,TRBJ2-7,TRBV7-8,-,TGTGCCAGCAGCCAATTCCGGGACCCCGTATTGAGCGAGCAGTACTTC,CASSQFRDPVLSEQYF
-,TRBJ1-4,TRBV4-3,-,TGCGCCAGCAGCCAAGATCGGGCGCGACTGTTTTTT,CASSQDRARLFF
-,TRBJ1-6,TRBV7-2,-,TGTGCCAGCAGCCAGACGGGCACCGTGACAAATTCACCCCTCCACTTT,CASSQTGTVTNSPLHF
-,TRBJ2-1,TRBV28,-,TGTGCCAGCAGTTCAGGGACCGACAATGAGCAGTTCTTC,CASSSGTDNEQFF
-,TRBJ2-5,TRBV9,TRBD1,TGTGCCAGCAGCATGTGGACAGGGGGCGACGGAGAGACCCAGTACTTC,CASSMWTGGDGETQYF
-,TRBJ1-2,TRBV28,-,TGTGCCAGCAGGTCAGGAACTGGCTATGGCTACACCTTC,CASRSGTGYGYTF
once,TRBJ2-2,TRBV25-1,-,TGTGCCAGCAGTGGCTACACCGGGGAGCTGTTTTTT,CASSGYTGELFF
-,TRBJ1-1,TRBV11-1,-,TGTGCCAGCAGCTTAGGGAGGAACACTGAAGCTTTCTTT,CASSLGRNTEAFF
-,TRBJ1-5,TRBV5-5,-,TGTGCCAGCAGCTTGGTTCTGTATAGCAATCAGCCCCAGCATTTT,CASSLVLYSNQPQHF
-,TRBJ1-2,TRBV7-9,TRBD1,TGTGCCAGCAGCTCCATCGGGACAGGGAGAACTAACTATGGCTACACCTTC,CASSSIGTGRTNYGYTF
-,TRBJ2-2,TRBV9,-,TGTGCCAGCAGCCCAGGGGGAGGGAACACCGGGGAGCTGTTTTTT,CASSPGGGNTGELFF
-,TRBJ2-3,TRBV7-3,TRBD2,TGTGCCAGCAGCGGACTAGCGGGAGGCACAGATACGCAGTATTTT,CASSGLAGGTDTQYF